This entry concerns a single T cell receptor (beta chain). The antigen is undetermined. Assay: immunoSEQ multiplex PCR; the TCRdb copy retains only in-frame clones and omits some. The sample includes some 2,400,000 clones, more than 90% of them seen just once. This specimen comes from a study of shared clonotypes between healthy human individuals. The V end was cut by 1 base, the J end by 0 bases, with 13 bases between. Germline lookup yields CDR1 LNHDA and CDR2 SQIVND (reference sequence). The CDR3 is 17 amino acids. Study results and limitations: Naive subsets generally exceeded memory subsets in estimated richness. Although depth was large, rarefaction showed that sequencing of the sorted subsets was incomplete.

The origin of this receptor is a man in his late teens or twenties in good health. The V gene is TRBV19, the J gene TRBJ1-3; D is undetermined. The sample comprised naive CD4+ T cells sorted from blood. The subset: CD45RA+ positively selected. CDR3 amino acids: CASSIGVTVDSGNTIYF. The CDR3 coding sequence is TGTGCCAGTAGTATAGGGGTGACTGTCGACTCTGGAAACACCATATATTTT. Together with reference TRBV19 and TRBJ1-3, the CDR3 gives the full variable domain: DGGITQSPKYLFRKEGQNVTLSCEQNLNHDAMYWYRQDPGQGLRLIYYSQIVNDFQKGDIAEGYSVSREKKESFPLTVTSAQKNPTAFYLCASSIGVTVDSGNTIYFGEGSWLTVV.